The sequence of this T cell receptor (beta chain) was determined in a study of blood T cell repertoires in COVID-19. The wider study: The United States, Italy and Spain were the sources of the acute and convalescent COVID-19 samples. The cDNA or gDNA used as material had been derived from T cells, B-cell-depleted T cells, or PBMCs.

Original processing notes: Reference gene primer amplification in the assay estimated nucleated cell counts. Profiled with immunoSEQ multiplex PCR; TCRdb holds only in-frame clones, not every one. Clonal size and the V and J genes are those of that table, whereas D and trimming came from the DNA. The table lists more than 120,000 clones, approximately 89% of them singletons, with about 1.5% in the top ten. This CDR3 contains 15 residues. CDR1 and CDR2 (germline): KGHSH, LQKENI. The ends lost 3 bases at V and 1 base at J; junction bases unmatched: 5. The rearrangement links TRBV18 to TRBJ2-7; 8 nucleotides agree with TRBD1. This clonotype was sampled from a human donor in a cohort sampled during active COVID-19. The source material was peripheral blood. In nucleotides, the CDR3 is TGTGCCAGCTCACCCCAGGACAGGGAATCCTACGAGCAGTACTTC. Translated: CASSPQDRESYEQYF. Variable domain in full (rest from reference TRBV18 and TRBJ2-7): NAGVMQNPRHLVRRRGQEARLRCSPMKGHSHVYWYRQLPEEGLKFMVYLQKENIIDESGMPKERFSAEFPKEGPSILRIQQVVRGDSAAYFCASSPQDRESYEQYFGPGTRLTVT.